These 5 T cell receptor beta chains share one sample of origin, sequenced in a study of PD-1 blockade in classical Hodgkin lymphoma. Using immunoSEQ multiplex PCR, the repertoire was profiled, and TCRdb retains in-frame clones only, with some absent. The sample consists of about 94,000 clones, about 88% of them appearing once. Relapses following autologous stem cell transplantation were seen in all patients, with brentuximab vedotin exposure varying. The sequencing used peripheral blood mononuclear cells (PBMCs), collected before the second cycle of nivolumab. Receptor source: a human donor with classical Hodgkin lymphoma.

The chain recombines TRBV19 with TRBJ1-1; 9 nucleotides agree with TRBD1. Germline CDR1 is LNHDA and CDR2 is SQIVND (reference sequence). The ends lost 4 bases at V and 1 base at J; junction bases unmatched: 1. This CDR3 spans 14 amino acids. The CDR3 DNA follows: TGTGCCAGTAGTAGACAGGGGGAGAACACTGAAGCTTTCTTT. It is translated as CASSRQGENTEAFF.

The rearrangement uses TRBV19 and TRBJ1-6, with 8 bases matching TRBD1. CDR1 is LNHDA, CDR2 SQIVND, per germline (reference sequence). The junction had 4 bases not matched to a gene; V was cut back by 8 bases and J by 7 bases. The CDR3 sequence is 13 residues long. CDR3 nucleotides: TGTGCCAGTGCGACAGGGGTCAATTCACCCCTCCACTTT. Translating gives CASATGVNSPLHF.

This clone was seen once. V gene TRBV5-1 combines with J gene TRBJ2-7; D is perhaps TRBD2 (6 bases). Trimming cost V 0 bases and J 0 bases, with 13 bases left between them. CDR1 is SGHRS and CDR2 is YFSETQ in the germline V gene. There are 16 residues in the CDR3. The CDR3 spells CASSLGPGLPSYEQYF. The CDR3, as DNA: TGCGCCAGCAGCTTGGGGCCGGGACTGCCCTCCTACGAGCAGTACTTC.

The CDR3 here is CASIMDRMGTGELFF. The CDR3 DNA sequence: TGTGCCAGCATTATGGACAGAATGGGCACCGGGGAGCTGTTTTTT. The chain couples TRBV6-5 to TRBJ2-2; tentative D call: TRBD1 (6 bases). The germline V gene encodes CDR1 MNHEY and CDR2 SVGAGI. The CDR3 covers 15 residues. The V end lost 7 bases, the J end lost 4 bases, and 16 bases lay between the germline ends.

The rearrangement uses TRBV28 and TRBJ2-7; a possible D gene is TRBD2 (7 bases). Germline CDR1 MDHEN, CDR2 SYDVKM. V was shortened by 6 bases and J by 2 bases, with 23 bases between the two germline ends. The length of the CDR3 is 17 residues. CDR3 residues: CASSPWGLADSPYEQYF. CDR3 sequence (DNA): TGTGCCAGCAGCCCGTGGGGGCTAGCGGACTCCCCCTACGAGCAGTACTTC. The full variable domain, rest sourced from reference TRBV28 and TRBJ2-7, is DVKVTQSSRYLVKRTGEKVFLECVQDMDHENMFWYRQDPGLGLRLIYFSYDVKMKEKGDIPEGYSVSREKKERFSLILESASTNQTSMYLCASSPWGLADSPYEQYFGPGTRLTVT.